This T cell receptor (beta chain) was captured in a study of blood T cell repertoires in COVID-19 (dated by TCRdb to the early 2020s). Context from the whole study: Samples covering the acute and convalescent phases of COVID-19 were provided by collaborators in the United States, Italy and Spain. Where available, HLA class I and class II types were obtained from metadata supplied by the sample provider rather than from assay-based typing. The dataset comprised deeply sampled blood TCRbeta repertoires from subjects exposed to, actively infected with, or recovered from COVID-19. Samples were obtained from the ongoing ImmuneRACE study (first 160 participants) and from 1,000 to 1,500 subjects provided by 6 global collaborators. Sample metadata almost always included a de-identified subject ID, COVID-19 status, age in years and sex. The repertoires were made available in a free public database intended to serve as a resource for research on the immune response to SARS-CoV-2. The prospective study material was composed of cDNA or gDNA derived from T cells, B-cell-depleted T cells, or PBMCs. Findings and caveats that apply to the study as a whole: How much clinical and demographic metadata was included differed by source and by participant, and the metadata was provided uncurated.

Here V drops 10 bases and J drops 8 bases, and the junction holds 9 bases not matched to any gene. According to the germline V gene, CDR1 reads ENHRY and CDR2 reads SYGVKD. The CDR3 contains 14 residues, cysteine and phenylalanine counted. Left in the record is the CDR3 DNA by itself, 42 bases read in frame from the first base. Whole blood was collected in K2EDTA tubes by collaborating institutions according to the institutions' own protocols. For TCRbeta analysis, collaborator samples were shipped as frozen whole blood, as isolated PBMCs, or as DNA extracted from either sample type. TCRbeta CDR3 regions were amplified from genomic DNA by means of the immunoSEQ Assay, a bias-controlled multiplex PCR. The paper's processing steps were these. Nucleated cell counts per sample were estimated from amplification of reference gene primers within the assay. Sequence reads were collapsed and filtered to measure the absolute abundance of every unique TCRbeta CDR3 rearrangement. For each sample, productive Simpson clonality was calculated by taking the square root of Simpson's diversity index across productive rearrangements. TCRdb retrieved this table from immuneACCESS and kept in-frame rearrangements only. Not all clones are present; in checked studies, unresolved V genes account for under half, and no reason is known for the remainder. The D gene and trimming were derived from the DNA, and the V and J assignments and clone size from that table. The sample table records tens of thousands of clones; 65% to 90% of these occur just once. The ten largest clones take up roughly 1.4% of the sample.

Concerning this clone: What this receptor recognizes is not known. The input lacks base qualities; no much larger clone sits a single base away.

This receptor chain uses TRBV10-3 and TRBJ2-1, with 12 bases in between that match TRBD2. The clonotype was recovered from a woman in her fifties or sixties with acute or convalescent COVID-19. Sequencing was done on a sample of peripheral blood. The sequenced DNA: TGTGCCACCCTCATGACTAGCGGGAGCCATGAGCAGTTCTTC. This codes for CATLMTSGSHEQFF.